These 26 T cell receptor beta chains came from one sample sequenced in a study of CXCR3-negative and CXCR3-positive naive CD8 T cells. Findings and caveats of the study: CXCR3-expressing naive cells carried TRB CDR3s more hydrophobic than those of CXCR3-negative naive cells.

These receptors lack a known antigen. With UMI labels, 5' RACE was used to prepare the TRB cDNA libraries. After re-calling the 5' RACE reads, TCRdb lists one entry per CDR3 protein, DNA absent. The sample holds 150,000 to 180,000 distinct CDR3 sequences. The sequenced material came from naive CXCR3+ CD8+ T cells from blood. The subset here: CD45RO-CCR7+CD27+CD95- naive CD8+ T cells expressing CXCR3 (TNR3+). The receptors were sampled from a human donor in good health. Some clones in this sample may be carry-over from other donors' samples.

The chain uses TRBV25-1 and TRBJ2-3; TCRdb outputs TRBD1, but without DNA this stays unchecked. Germline V gives CDR1 MGHDK, CDR2 SYGVNS. The CDR3 is made up of 15 amino acids. The CDR3 protein is CASRLTGGASDTQYF.

The V call is TRBV14, the J call TRBJ1-2; TCRdb names TRBD1, which stays unverified in the absence of DNA. The CDR3 spans 12 residues. Germline assignment: CDR1 SGHDN and CDR2 FVKESK. The CDR3: CASSPGRRGYTF.

The chain combines TRBV19 with TRBJ2-2; the TCRdb call, TRBD2, lacks DNA for checking. The length of the CDR3 is 15 residues. Germline values: CDR1 LNHDA, CDR2 SQIVND (reference sequence). CDR3 amino acids: CASSIFQGGTGELFF.

The chain carries TRBV5-1 and TRBJ2-7; the D call of TRBD2 rests on TCRdb alone, since no DNA is present to check it. The CDR3 runs 19 residues. Germline assignment: CDR1 SGHRS and CDR2 YFSETQ. CDR3 residues: CASSPNLAGGPRESYEQYF.

The chain uses TRBV2 and TRBJ2-7; the D call from TCRdb, TRBD1, cannot be confirmed without DNA. Germline CDR1 and CDR2: SNHLY and FYNNEI. The CDR3 runs 14 residues. CDR3 in amino acids: CASSEGTNTYEQYF.

This sequence joins TRBV20-1 and TRBJ2-1; there is no DNA to check the TCRdb D call of TRBD2. Germline V gene sequence: CDR1 DFQATT, CDR2 SNEGSKA (reference sequence). The CDR3 contains 14 residues. The CDR3 spells CSARTSGSIDEQFF.

The CDR3: CASSLGTPGGQFF. This sequence joins TRBV11-2 and TRBJ2-1; the D call of TRBD1 rests on TCRdb alone, since no DNA is present to check it. CDR1 is SGHAT, CDR2 FQNNGV, per germline. The CDR3 has 13 residues.

The chain is built from TRBV13 and TRBJ2-1; there is no DNA to check the TCRdb D call of TRBD1. The CDR3 runs to 15 residues. CDR1 PRHDT and CDR2 FYEKMQ come from the germline V gene (reference sequence). The CDR3 spells CASSSREIAYNEQFF. The entire variable domain, with the rest obtained from reference TRBV13 and TRBJ2-1, is as follows: AAGVIQSPRHLIKEKRETATLKCYPIPRHDTVYWYQQGPGQDPQFLISFYEKMQSDKGSIPDRFSAQQFSDYHSELNMSSLELGDSALYFCASSSREIAYNEQFFGPGTRLTVL.

The chain carries TRBV7-9 and TRBJ1-2; with no DNA, the TCRdb D assignment of TRBD1 cannot be verified. The CDR3 is made up of 14 amino acids. Per germline, CDR1 SEHNR and CDR2 FQNEAQ (reference sequence). The CDR3 sequence: CASSSADRAGGYTF.

The chain is built from TRBV12-3 or TRBV12-4 and TRBJ2-2. The CDR3 extends over 14 amino acids. This CDR3 is CASIGNPNTGELFF.

The genes are TRBV15 and TRBJ2-3; there is no DNA to check the TCRdb D call of TRBD1. Germline lookup yields CDR1 LNHNV and CDR2 YYDKDF (reference sequence). The CDR3 covers 17 residues. The CDR3 loop reads CATSRGHGVSSTDTQYF.

This chain links TRBV7-9 with TRBJ1-2; TCRdb reports TRBD1, a call that lacks DNA to check it against. The CDR3 is 15 residues long. Germline CDR1 is SEHNR and CDR2 is FQNEAQ (reference sequence). This chain's CDR3 is CASSLNDRGDYGYTF.

The chain joins TRBV6-5 to TRBJ2-5; TCRdb calls TRBD2, which cannot be checked without DNA. CDR3 length: 14 residues. Germline V gene lookup returns CDR1 MNHEY and CDR2 SVGAGI. The CDR3 is CASSFGTRQETQYF.

The V call is TRBV18, the J call TRBJ1-4; TCRdb gives TRBD1 as the D gene, but with no DNA this cannot be confirmed. The CDR3 runs 15 residues. From germline, CDR1 is KGHSH and CDR2 LQKENI. CDR3 sequence: CASSPGTDVNEKLFF.

The chain uses TRBV11-2 and TRBJ1-1. This CDR3 has 12 amino acids. From germline, CDR1 is SGHAT and CDR2 FQNNGV. The CDR3 sequence is CASSLDGTVQGF.

The chain is built from TRBV28 and TRBJ2-7; the D call from TCRdb, TRBD1, cannot be confirmed without DNA. Germline V gene sequence: CDR1 MDHEN, CDR2 SYDVKM. CDR3 length: 16 residues. The chain's CDR3 is CASSPTHGQGAYEQYF.

The chain carries TRBV29-1 and TRBJ2-7; without DNA, the TCRdb call of TRBD1 cannot be checked. Germline-derived CDR1 and CDR2 are SQVTM and ANQGSEA. The length of the CDR3 is 12 residues. CDR3 in amino acids: CSAADTSYEQYF.

V is TRBV14 and J is TRBJ2-3; TCRdb returns TRBD1, unconfirmable since there is no DNA. The CDR3 is made up of 17 amino acids. From germline, CDR1 is SGHDN and CDR2 FVKESK. CDR3 residues: CASSQAIRGVRPDTQYF.

The chain links TRBV14 to TRBJ2-1; TCRdb proposes TRBD1, but this gene call is untestable without DNA. CDR1 is SGHDN and CDR2 is FVKESK in the germline V gene. The CDR3 consists of 16 residues. This CDR3 is CASSQDGAGPSNEQFF.

V gene TRBV7-9 combines with J gene TRBJ1-1. Germline-derived CDR1 and CDR2 are SEHNR and FQNEAQ (reference sequence). The CDR3 spans 15 residues. The CDR3 sequence is CASSSGGLAGGEAFF. The full variable domain, in which reference TRBV7-9 and TRBJ1-1 provide the parts outside the CDR3, is DTGVSQNPRHKITKRGQNVTFRCDPISEHNRLYWYRQTLGQGPEFLTYFQNEAQLEKSRLLSDRFSAERPKGSFSTLEIQRTEQGDSAMYLCASSSGGLAGGEAFFGQGTRLTVV.

The chain is built from TRBV10-3 and TRBJ1-5; TCRdb selects TRBD1, and the lack of DNA leaves this call unchecked. CDR1 and CDR2 from the germline V gene are ENHRY and SYGVKD. The CDR3 contains 12 residues. CDR3 loop: CARGVSNQPQHF.

The chain joins TRBV6-2 or TRBV6-3 to TRBJ1-1; TCRdb's D call, TRBD1, is unchecked because there is no DNA. Germline assignment: CDR1 MNHEY and CDR2 SVGEGT. CDR3 length: 13 amino acids. CDR3: CASRDRGETEAFF.

The chain couples TRBV20-1 to TRBJ2-2. CDR1 is DFQATT, CDR2 SNEGSKA, per germline (reference sequence). CDR3 length equals 11 residues. The CDR3: CSAWVTGELFF.

The chain uses TRBV7-8 and TRBJ2-3. CDR3 length: 14 residues. The germline V gene has CDR1 SGHVS and CDR2 FQNEAQ. CDR3 loop: CASSFPTLTDTQYF.

The chain combines TRBV5-4 with TRBJ2-1; the TRBD1 assignment by TCRdb is unverifiable without DNA. Germline CDR1 and CDR2: SGHNT and YYREEE (reference sequence). CDR3 length: 20 residues. Here the CDR3 reads CASSLAGTLTGLGSYNEQFF.

CDR3 amino acids: CSVPGGYGYTF. The chain recombines TRBV29-1 with TRBJ1-2; checking the TCRdb D call of TRBD1 is not possible without DNA. Germline V gene lookup returns CDR1 SQVTM and CDR2 ANQGSEA. The CDR3 contains 11 residues.